This T cell receptor (beta chain) was identified in a study of multiple sclerosis patients with progressive multifocal leukoencephalopathy. Study-wide results and caveats: At PML onset, no shared TRBV or TRBJ gene usage was seen. PML-onset expanded TRB clones were detectable before and during natalizumab therapy.

The CDR3 runs to 13 residues. Trimming took 5 bases from V and 4 from J, leaving 12 bases between them. Per the germline V gene, CDR1 is LNHDA and CDR2 is SQIVND (reference sequence). Only in-frame clones appear in the TCRdb table, and some are missing; sequencing was by immunoSEQ multiplex PCR. Here the sample spans over 25,000 clones, 89% being singletons. Only a few counts were recorded for this clone. As yet, its antigen is unknown. Time point given: 6 to 7 months of natalizumab therapy. Prior interferon beta treatment was universal, and the PML patients were all female. T1 marks 6 months and T2 marks 12 months of natalizumab therapy.

The sample was PBMCs, taken from a patient treated with natalizumab. V is TRBV19 and J is TRBJ2-7, with D tentatively TRBD1 (6 bases). The source of this sequence is a human donor with multiple sclerosis. The CDR3, as DNA: TGTGCCAGTAGTCGGGACATGAGATACGAGCAGTACTTC. Encoded protein: CASSRDMRYEQYF.